The T cell receptor (beta chain) under discussion was sequenced for a study of radiotherapy plus CTLA-4 blockade in lung cancer. Clones were read by immunoSEQ multiplex PCR, and TCRdb kept only the in-frame ones, dropping some. The data contain about 62,000 clones, approximately 75% of them singletons. Germline V CDR1 and CDR2: GTSNPN, SVGIG (reference sequence). The CDR3 length is 12 residues. Between the trimmed V and J ends, which lost 8 bases and 7 bases, there was a span of 17 bases. The sequence derives from a human donor with non-small cell lung cancer who had a complete response to radiotherapy plus ipilimumab. The chain employs TRBV30 and TRBJ1-2, with D unresolved. Source: peripheral blood, taken from a patient treated with radiotherapy plus ipilimumab. The CDR3 DNA reads TGTGCCGGGCCCGATGGATCGGGTGGCTACACCTTC. It specifies CAGPDGSGGYTF.